What follows is one T cell receptor (beta chain) and its context. Its antigen is not known. The germline V gene encodes CDR1 SNHLY and CDR2 FYNNEI. This CDR3 is built from 15 residues. V was cut by 7 bases and J by 0 bases, with 13 bases left in between. The entry originates in a study of CD8+ T cells in alopecia areata. The study's findings and limits: Association of baseline CD8+ expansion with response is uncertain owing to one nonresponder.

As the sequencing template, cDNA was produced by extracting RNA and reverse transcribing it. Sequenced by immunoSEQ multiplex PCR; TCRdb stores in-frame clones only, minus some. Of about 180,000 clones in the sample, about 54% were seen once. The treatment is: oral pan-JAK inhibitor, 5-10 mg twice daily. Cell sorting was applied to PBMCs, and CD4+ and CD8+ T cells were collected. Sequencing was performed on CD4+ T cells sorted from blood, taken at approximately week 60, from a patient treated with tofacitinib. The TCR sequence derives from a human donor with alopecia areata. The rearrangement links TRBV2 to TRBJ1-5; TRBD1 is a possible D gene (5 bases). The CDR3 here is CASKAGRYSNQPQHF. The DNA for the CDR3 is TGTGCCAGCAAGGCAGGGCGCTATAGCAATCAGCCCCAGCATTTT.